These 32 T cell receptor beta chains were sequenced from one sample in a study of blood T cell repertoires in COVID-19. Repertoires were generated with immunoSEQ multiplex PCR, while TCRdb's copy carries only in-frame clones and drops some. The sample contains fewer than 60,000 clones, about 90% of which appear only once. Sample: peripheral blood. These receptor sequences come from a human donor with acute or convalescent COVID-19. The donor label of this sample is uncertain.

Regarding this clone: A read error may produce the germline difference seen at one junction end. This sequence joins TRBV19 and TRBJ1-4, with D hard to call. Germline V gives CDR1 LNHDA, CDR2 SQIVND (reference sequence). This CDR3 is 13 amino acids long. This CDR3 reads CASSMSVGRPVRF. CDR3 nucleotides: TGTGCCAGTAGTATGTCAGTCGGCCGACCCGTCAGGTTT.

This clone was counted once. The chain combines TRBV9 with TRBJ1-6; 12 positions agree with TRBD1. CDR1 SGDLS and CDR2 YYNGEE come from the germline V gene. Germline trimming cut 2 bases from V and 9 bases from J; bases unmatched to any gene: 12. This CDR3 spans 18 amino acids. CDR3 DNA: TGTGCCAGCAGCGTGGGGACAGGGGGCGCAGTAGGTAGTTCACCCCTCCACTTT. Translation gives CASSVGTGGAVGSSPLHF.

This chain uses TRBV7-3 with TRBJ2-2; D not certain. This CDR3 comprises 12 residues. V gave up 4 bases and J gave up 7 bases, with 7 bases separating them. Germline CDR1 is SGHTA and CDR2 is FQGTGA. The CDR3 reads CASSWADGELFF. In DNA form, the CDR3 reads TGTGCCAGCAGCTGGGCTGACGGGGAGCTGTTTTTT.

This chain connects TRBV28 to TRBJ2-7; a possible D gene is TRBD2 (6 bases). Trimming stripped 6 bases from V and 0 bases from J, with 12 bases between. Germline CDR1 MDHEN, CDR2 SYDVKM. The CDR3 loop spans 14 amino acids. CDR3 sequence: CASRPSSASYEQYF. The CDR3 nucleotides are TGTGCCAGCAGACCCTCTAGCGCCTCCTACGAGCAGTACTTC.

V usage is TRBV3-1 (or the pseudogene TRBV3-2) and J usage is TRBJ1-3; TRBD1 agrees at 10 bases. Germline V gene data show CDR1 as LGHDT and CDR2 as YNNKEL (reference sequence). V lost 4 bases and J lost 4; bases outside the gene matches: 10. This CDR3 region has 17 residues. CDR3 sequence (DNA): TGTGCCAGCAGCCCCCGGGACAGGGGACTCTCAGGAAACACCATATATTTT. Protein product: CASSPRDRGLSGNTIYF.

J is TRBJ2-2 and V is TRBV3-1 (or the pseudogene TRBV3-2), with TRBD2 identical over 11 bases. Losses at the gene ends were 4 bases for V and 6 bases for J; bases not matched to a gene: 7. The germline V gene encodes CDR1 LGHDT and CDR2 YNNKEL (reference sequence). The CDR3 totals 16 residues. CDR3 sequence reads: CASSPSLAGASGELFF. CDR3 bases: TGTGCCAGCAGCCCTTCACTAGCGGGGGCCTCCGGGGAGCTGTTTTTT.

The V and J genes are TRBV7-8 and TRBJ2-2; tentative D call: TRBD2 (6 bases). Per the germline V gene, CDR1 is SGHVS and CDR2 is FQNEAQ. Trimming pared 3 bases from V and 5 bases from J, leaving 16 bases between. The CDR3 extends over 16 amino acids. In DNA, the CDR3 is TGTGCCAGCAGCTTCTCGGTAAGCGGGTATACCGGGGAGCTGTTTTTT. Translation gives CASSFSVSGYTGELFF.

CDR3 protein: CAISEFRDTAYNEQFF. The DNA of the CDR3 is TGTGCCATCAGTGAGTTCCGGGACACCGCCTACAATGAGCAGTTCTTC. V is TRBV10-3 and J is TRBJ2-1; a weak D match, TRBD1 (6 bases). From germline, CDR1 is ENHRY and CDR2 SYGVKD. Trimming pared 1 base from V and 2 bases from J, leaving 12 bases between. CDR3 length: 16 amino acids.

This CDR3 reads CAISEGLNRLANYGYTF. CDR3 bases: TGTGCCATCAGTGAGGGGCTCAACAGGTTAGCTAACTATGGCTACACCTTC. The chain employs TRBV10-3 and TRBJ1-2; D might be TRBD1 (5 bases). This CDR3 has 17 amino acids. CDR1 ENHRY and CDR2 SYGVKD come from the germline V gene. The germline V and J ends were trimmed by 2 bases and 0 bases, with 16 bases remaining between them.

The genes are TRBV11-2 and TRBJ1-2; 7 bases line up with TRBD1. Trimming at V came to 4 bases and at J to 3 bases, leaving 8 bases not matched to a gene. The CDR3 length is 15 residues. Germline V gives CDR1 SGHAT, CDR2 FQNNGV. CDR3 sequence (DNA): TGTGCCAGCAGCTCGCCGACAGGGAAAGACTATGGCTACACCTTC. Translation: CASSSPTGKDYGYTF. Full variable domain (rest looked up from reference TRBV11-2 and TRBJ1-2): EAGVAQSPRYKIIEKRQSVAFWCNPISGHATLYWYQQILGQGPKLLIQFQNNGVVDDSQLPKDRFSAERLKGVDSTLKIQPAKLEDSAVYLCASSSPTGKDYGYTFGSGTRLTVV.

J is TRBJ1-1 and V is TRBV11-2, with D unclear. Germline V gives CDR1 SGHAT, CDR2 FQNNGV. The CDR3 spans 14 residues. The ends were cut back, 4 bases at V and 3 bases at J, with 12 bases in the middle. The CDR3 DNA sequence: TGTGCCAGCAGCTCCATTCGGGGTTACACTGAAGCTTTCTTT. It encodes CASSSIRGYTEAFF.

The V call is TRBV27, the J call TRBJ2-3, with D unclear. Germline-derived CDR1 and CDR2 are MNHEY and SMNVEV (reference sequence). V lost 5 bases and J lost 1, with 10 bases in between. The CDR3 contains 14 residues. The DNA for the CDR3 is TGTGCCAGCAGTCAACGACAAGGCACAGATACGCAGTATTTT. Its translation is CASSQRQGTDTQYF.

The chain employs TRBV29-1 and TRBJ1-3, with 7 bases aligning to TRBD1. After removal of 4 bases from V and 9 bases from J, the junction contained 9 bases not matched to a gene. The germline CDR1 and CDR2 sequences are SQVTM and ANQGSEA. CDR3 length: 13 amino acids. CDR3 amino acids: CSVAGQVKGTIYF. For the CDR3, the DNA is TGCAGCGTTGCTGGACAGGTCAAGGGCACCATATATTTT.

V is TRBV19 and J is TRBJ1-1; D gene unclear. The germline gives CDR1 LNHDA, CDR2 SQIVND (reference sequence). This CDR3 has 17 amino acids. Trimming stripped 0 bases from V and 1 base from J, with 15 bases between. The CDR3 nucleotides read TGTGCCAGTAGTATAGATGGCCCCCTGATCCGGAACACTGAAGCTTTCTTT. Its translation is CASSIDGPLIRNTEAFF.

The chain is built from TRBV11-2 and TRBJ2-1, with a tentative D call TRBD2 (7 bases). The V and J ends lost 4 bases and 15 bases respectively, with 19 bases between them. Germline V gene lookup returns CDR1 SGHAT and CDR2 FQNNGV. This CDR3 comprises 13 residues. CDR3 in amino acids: CASSSGGGGIPFF. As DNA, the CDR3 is TGTGCCAGCAGCTCCGGCGGGGGCGGCATACCGTTCTTC.

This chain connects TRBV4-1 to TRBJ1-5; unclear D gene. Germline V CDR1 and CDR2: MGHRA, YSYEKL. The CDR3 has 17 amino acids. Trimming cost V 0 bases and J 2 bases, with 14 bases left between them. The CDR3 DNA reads TGCGCCAGCAGCCAAGATCTGTCAGCGAGGGGCAATCAGCCCCAGCATTTT. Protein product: CASSQDLSARGNQPQHF.

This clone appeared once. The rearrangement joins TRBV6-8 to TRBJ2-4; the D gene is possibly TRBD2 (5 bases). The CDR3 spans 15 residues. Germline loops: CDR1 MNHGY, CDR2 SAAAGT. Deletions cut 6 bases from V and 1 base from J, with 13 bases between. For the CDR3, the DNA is TGTGCCAGCAGCCCCGTGGGGAGTGCCAAAAACATTCAGTACTTC. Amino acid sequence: CASSPVGSAKNIQYF.

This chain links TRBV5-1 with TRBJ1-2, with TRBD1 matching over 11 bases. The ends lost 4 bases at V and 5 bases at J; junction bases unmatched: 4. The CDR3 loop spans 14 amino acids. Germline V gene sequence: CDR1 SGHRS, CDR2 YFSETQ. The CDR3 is CASSPGTGGYGYTF. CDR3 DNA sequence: TGCGCCAGCAGCCCCGGGACAGGGGGATATGGCTACACCTTC.

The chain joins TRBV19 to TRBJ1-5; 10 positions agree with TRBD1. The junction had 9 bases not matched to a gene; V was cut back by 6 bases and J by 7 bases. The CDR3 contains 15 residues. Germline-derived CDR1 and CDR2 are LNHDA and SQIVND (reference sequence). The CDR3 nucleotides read TGTGCCAGTAGCACGACAGGGGGCCGCTGGCAGCCCCAGCATTTT. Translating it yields CASSTTGGRWQPQHF.

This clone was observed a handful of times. CDR3 sequence reads: CASTRGNTEAFF. Here the CDR3 DNA reads TGTGCCAGCACCCGGGGGAACACTGAAGCTTTCTTT. The rearrangement joins TRBV28 to TRBJ1-1; D is undetermined. Germline V gene lookup returns CDR1 MDHEN and CDR2 SYDVKM. This CDR3 spans 12 amino acids. V was trimmed by 7 bases and J by 1 base, leaving 7 bases between them.

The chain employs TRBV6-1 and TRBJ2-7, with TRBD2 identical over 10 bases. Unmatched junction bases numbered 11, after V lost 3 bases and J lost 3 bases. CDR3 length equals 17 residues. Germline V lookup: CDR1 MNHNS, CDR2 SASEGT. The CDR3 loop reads CASSDLPSGLADYEQYV. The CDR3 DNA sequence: TGTGCCAGCAGTGATTTGCCGTCAGGACTAGCGGACTACGAGCAGTACGTC.

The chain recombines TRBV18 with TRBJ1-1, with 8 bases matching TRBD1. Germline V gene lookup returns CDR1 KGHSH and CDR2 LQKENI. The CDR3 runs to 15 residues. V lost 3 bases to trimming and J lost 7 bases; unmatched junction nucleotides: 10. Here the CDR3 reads CASSPTSGQGGEAFF. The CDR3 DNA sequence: TGTGCCAGCTCACCCACCTCAGGACAGGGCGGTGAAGCTTTCTTT.

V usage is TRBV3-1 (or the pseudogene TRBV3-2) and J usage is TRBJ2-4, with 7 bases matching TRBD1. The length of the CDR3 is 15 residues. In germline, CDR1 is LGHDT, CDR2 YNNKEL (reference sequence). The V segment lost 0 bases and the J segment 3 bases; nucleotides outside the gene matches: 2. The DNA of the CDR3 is TGTGCCAGCAGCCAAGATTGGGACAGCAAAAACATTCAGTACTTC. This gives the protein CASSQDWDSKNIQYF.

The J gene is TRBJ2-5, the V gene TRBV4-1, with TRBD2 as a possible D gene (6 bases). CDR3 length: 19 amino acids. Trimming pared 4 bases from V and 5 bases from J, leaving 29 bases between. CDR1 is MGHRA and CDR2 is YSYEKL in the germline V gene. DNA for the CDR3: TGCGCCAGCAGCCTCTTAGTAGGTTGGCGGGATGGAGTCCGGGAGACCCAGTACTTC. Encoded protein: CASSLLVGWRDGVRETQYF.

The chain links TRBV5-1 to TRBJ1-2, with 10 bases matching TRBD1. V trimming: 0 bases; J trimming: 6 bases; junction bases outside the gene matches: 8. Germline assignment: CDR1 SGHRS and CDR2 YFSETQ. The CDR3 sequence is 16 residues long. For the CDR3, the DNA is TGCGCCAGCAGCTTGGTTTCGACGACAGGGGGCGATGGCTACACCTTC. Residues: CASSLVSTTGGDGYTF. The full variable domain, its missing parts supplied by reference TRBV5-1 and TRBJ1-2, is KAGVTQTPRYLIKTRGQQVTLSCSPISGHRSVSWYQQTPGQGLQFLFEYFSETQRNKGNFPGRFSGRQFSNSRSEMNVSTLELGDSALYLCASSLVSTTGGDGYTFGSGTRLTVV.

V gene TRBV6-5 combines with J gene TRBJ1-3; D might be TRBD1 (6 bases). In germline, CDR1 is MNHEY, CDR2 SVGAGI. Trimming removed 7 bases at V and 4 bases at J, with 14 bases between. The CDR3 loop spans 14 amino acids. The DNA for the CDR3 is TGTGCCAGCAACAGGGCCAGCGGCGGAAACACCATATATTTT. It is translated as CASNRASGGNTIYF.

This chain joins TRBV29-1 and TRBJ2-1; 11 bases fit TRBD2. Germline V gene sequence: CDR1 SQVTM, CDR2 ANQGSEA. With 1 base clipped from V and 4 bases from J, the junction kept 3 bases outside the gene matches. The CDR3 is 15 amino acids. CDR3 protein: CSVEGLAGGYNEQFF. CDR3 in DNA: TGCAGCGTTGAAGGATTAGCGGGAGGGTACAATGAGCAGTTCTTC.

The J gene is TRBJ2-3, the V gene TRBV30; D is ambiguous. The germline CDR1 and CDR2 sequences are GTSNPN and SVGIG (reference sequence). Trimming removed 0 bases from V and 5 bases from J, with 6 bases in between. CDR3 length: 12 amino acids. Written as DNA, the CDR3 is TGTGCCTGGAGTGTGAAGCAAGATACGCAGTATTTT. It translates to CAWSVKQDTQYF.

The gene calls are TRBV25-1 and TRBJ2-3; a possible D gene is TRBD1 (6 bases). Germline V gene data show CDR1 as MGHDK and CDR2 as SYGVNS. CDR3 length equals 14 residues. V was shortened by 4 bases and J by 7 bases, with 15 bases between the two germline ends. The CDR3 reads CASSVTGSVNTQYF. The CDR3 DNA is TGTGCCAGCAGTGTCACAGGGTCGGTGAATACGCAGTATTTT. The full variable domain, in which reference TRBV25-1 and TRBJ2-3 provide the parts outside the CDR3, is EADIYQTPRYLVIGTGKKITLECSQTMGHDKMYWYQQDPGMELHLIHYSYGVNSTEKGDLSSESTVSRIRTEHFPLTLESARPSHTSQYLCASSVTGSVNTQYFGPGTRLTVL.

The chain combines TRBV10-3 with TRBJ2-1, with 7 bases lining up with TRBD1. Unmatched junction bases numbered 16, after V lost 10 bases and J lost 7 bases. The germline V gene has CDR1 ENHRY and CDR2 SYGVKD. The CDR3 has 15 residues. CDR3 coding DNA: TGTGCCACAACAGATGGGACAGCCTCCTTTAATGAGCAGTTCTTC. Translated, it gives CATTDGTASFNEQFF.

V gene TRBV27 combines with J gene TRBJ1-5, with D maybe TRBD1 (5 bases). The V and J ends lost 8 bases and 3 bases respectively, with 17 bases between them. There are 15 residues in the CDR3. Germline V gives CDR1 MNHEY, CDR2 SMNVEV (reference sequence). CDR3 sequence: CASDGQRGFNQPQHF. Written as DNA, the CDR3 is TGTGCCAGCGACGGACAAAGGGGCTTCAATCAGCCCCAGCATTTT.

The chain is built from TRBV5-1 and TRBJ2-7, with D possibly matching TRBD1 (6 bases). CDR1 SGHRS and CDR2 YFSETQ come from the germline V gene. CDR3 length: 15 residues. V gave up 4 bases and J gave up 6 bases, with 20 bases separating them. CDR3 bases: TGCGCCAGCAGCCCGGACAGTCCGAACGATCCCGAGCAGTACTTC. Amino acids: CASSPDSPNDPEQYF. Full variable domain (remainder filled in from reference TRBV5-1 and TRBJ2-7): KAGVTQTPRYLIKTRGQQVTLSCSPISGHRSVSWYQQTPGQGLQFLFEYFSETQRNKGNFPGRFSGRQFSNSRSEMNVSTLELGDSALYLCASSPDSPNDPEQYFGPGTRLTVT.